This TCR beta chain was recovered during a study of chemoradiotherapy in HPV16-positive cancers. Study in general: Candidate HPV-specific clones and shared TCR motifs came from two HPV16-positive patients.

The table came from immunoSEQ multiplex PCR; TCRdb's copy has only in-frame clones and leaves some out. The table records thousands of clones, 89% of them present only once. V dropped 2 bases and J dropped 0 bases, with 10 bases sitting between them. CDR3 length: 16 amino acids. Per the germline V gene, CDR1 is LGHNA and CDR2 is YNFKEQ. The sequencing used tumor tissue, collected from a patient who underwent chemoradiotherapy. The origin of this receptor is a human donor with HPV-associated anogenital cancer. The chain employs TRBV4-2 and TRBJ1-4, with D possibly TRBD1 on 6 matching bases. The CDR3 DNA reads as TGTGCCAGCAGCCAACGACAGGTCCCAACTAATGAAAAACTGTTTTTT. Residues: CASSQRQVPTNEKLFF.